This T cell receptor beta chain was profiled in a study of control samples from healthy donors and cancer patients. Germline loops: CDR1 SGHTA, CDR2 FQGNSA. The CDR3 consists of 13 residues. The germline V and J ends were trimmed by 5 bases and 8 bases, with 15 bases remaining between them. Some clones are missing from TCRdb's copy, which holds only in-frame ones; the method was immunoSEQ multiplex PCR. The sample contains more than 60,000 clones, around 90% of which appear only once. The source of this sequence is a woman aged 45 to 65 with colorectal cancer. The genes are TRBV7-2 and TRBJ1-2; D unresolved. Sequencing input: PBMCs. The DNA for the CDR3 is TGTGCCAGCAGCCTTAGTACGGGAAGGGGCTACACCTTC. Protein product: CASSLSTGRGYTF.